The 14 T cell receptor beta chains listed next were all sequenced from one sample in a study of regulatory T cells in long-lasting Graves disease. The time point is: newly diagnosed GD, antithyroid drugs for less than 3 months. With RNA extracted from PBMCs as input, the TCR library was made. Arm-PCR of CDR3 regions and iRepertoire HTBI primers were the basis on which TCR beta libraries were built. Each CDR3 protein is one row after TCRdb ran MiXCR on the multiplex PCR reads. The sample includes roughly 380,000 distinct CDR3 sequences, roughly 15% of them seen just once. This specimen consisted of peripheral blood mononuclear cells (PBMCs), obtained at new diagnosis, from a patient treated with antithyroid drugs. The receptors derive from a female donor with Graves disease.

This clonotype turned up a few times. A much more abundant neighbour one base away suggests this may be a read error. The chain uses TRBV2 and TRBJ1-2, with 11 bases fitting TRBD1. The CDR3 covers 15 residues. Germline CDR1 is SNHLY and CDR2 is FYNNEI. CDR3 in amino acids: CASSRGQGVTNGCTF. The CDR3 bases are TGTGCCAGCAGCCGGGGACAGGGGGTAACTAATGGCTGCACCTTC.

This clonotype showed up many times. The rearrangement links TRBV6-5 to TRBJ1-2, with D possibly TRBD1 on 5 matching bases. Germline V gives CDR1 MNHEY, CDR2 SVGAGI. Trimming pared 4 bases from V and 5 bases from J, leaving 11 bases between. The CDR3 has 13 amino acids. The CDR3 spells CASSSETAYGYTF. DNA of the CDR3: TGTGCCAGCAGTTCCGAGACAGCATATGGCTACACCTTC.

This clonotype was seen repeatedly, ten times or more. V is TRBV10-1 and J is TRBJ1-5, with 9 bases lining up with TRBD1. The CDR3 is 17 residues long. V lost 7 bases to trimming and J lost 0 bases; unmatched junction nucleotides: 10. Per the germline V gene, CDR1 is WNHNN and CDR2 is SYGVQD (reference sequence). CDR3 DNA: TGCGCCAGCATCGGGGACAGGGAACTCAATAGCAATCAGCCCCAGCATTTT. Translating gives CASIGDRELNSNQPQHF.

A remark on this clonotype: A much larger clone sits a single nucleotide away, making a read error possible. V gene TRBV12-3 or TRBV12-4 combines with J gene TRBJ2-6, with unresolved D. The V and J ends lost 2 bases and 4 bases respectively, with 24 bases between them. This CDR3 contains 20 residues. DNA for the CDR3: TGTGCCAGCAGTTTACCCCCTCCCGGCAGGTCCCCGGGCGGGGCCAACGTCCTGACTTTC. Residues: CASSLPPPGRSPGGANVLTF.

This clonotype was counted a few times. In nucleotides, the CDR3 is TGTGCCAGCAGTGGTGGAATTAATTCACCCCTCCACTTT. It yields the protein CASSGGINSPLHF. J is TRBJ1-6 and V is TRBV27; D unclear. V was trimmed by 5 bases and J by 6 bases, leaving 8 bases between them. Germline V gene lookup returns CDR1 MNHEY and CDR2 SMNVEV (reference sequence). This CDR3 spans 13 amino acids.

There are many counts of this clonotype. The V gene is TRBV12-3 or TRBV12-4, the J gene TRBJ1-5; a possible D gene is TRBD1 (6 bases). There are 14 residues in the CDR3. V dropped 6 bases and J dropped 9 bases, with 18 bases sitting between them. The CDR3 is CASSLLGRGGPQHF. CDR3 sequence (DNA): TGTGCCAGCAGCCTACTCGGAAGAGGGGGGCCCCAGCATTTT.

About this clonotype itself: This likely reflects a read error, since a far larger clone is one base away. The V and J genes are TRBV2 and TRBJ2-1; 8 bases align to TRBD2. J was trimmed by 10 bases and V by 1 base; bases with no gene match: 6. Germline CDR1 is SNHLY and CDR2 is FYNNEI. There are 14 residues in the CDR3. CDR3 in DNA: TGTGCCAGCAGTGAAGGACTAGCGAGGATCGAGCAGTTCTTC. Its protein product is CASSEGLARIEQFF.

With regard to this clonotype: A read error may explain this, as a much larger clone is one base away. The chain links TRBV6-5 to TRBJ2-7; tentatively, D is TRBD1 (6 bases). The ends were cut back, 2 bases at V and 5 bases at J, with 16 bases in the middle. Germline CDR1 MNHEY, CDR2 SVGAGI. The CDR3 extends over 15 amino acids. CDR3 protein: CASSYAGRGYNEQYF. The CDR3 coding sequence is TGTGCCAGCAGTTACGCCGGTAGGGGGTATAACGAGCAGTACTTC.

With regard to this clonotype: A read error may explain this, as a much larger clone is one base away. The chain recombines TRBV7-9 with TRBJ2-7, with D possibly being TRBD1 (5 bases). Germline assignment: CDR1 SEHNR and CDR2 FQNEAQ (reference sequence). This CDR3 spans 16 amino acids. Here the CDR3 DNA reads TGTGCCTGCAGCCTAAACCCGGATCGGACACTCTACGAGCAGTACTTC. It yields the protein CACSLNPDRTLYEQYF.

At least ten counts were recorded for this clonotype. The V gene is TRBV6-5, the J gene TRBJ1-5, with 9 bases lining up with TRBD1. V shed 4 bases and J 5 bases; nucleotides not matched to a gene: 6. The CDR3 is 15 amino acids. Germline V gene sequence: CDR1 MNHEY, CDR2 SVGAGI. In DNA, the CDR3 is TGTGCCAGCAGTTTCATACAGGGGGCCTATCAGCCCCAGCATTTT. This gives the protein CASSFIQGAYQPQHF.

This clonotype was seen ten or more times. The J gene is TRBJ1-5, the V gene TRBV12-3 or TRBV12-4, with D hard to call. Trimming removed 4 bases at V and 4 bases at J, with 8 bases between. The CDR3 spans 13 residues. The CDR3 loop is CASSSRENQPQHF. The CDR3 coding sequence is TGTGCCAGCAGTTCCCGGGAGAATCAGCCCCAGCATTTT.

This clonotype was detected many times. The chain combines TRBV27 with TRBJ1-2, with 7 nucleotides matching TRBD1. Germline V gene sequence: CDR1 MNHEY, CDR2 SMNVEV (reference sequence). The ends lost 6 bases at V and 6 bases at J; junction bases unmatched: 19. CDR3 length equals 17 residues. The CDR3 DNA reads TGTGCCAGCAGCAGCCCCCGGACCGCCCATACAGGGGATGGCTACACCTTC. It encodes CASSSPRTAHTGDGYTF.

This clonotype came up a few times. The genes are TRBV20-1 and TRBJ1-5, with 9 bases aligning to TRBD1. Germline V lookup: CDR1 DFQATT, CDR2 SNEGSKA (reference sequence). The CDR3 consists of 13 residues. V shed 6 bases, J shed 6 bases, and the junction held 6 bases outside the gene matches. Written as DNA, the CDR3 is TGCAGTGCGAAAGGGACAGGGTTTCAGCCCCAGCATTTT. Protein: CSAKGTGFQPQHF.

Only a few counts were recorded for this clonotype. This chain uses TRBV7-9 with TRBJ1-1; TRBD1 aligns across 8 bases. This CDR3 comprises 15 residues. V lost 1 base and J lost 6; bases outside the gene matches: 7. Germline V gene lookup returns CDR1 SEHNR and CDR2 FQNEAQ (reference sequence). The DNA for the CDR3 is TGTGCCAGCAGCTTAGGCCGGACAGGGAGGGCTGAAGCTTTCTTT. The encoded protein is CASSLGRTGRAEAFF.